Presented here are 25 T cell receptor beta chains from one specimen sequenced in a study of blood T cell repertoires in COVID-19. The data were produced by immunoSEQ multiplex PCR, yet TCRdb's version contains in-frame clones alone and is incomplete. The sample has over 130,000 clones, under 85% seen once. The sample was PBMCs or T cells enriched from blood (not recorded which). These receptor sequences come from a woman aged 18 to 35 who had been exposed to COVID-19.

This clone was seen only a few times. V is TRBV20-1 and J is TRBJ2-1, with D perhaps TRBD2 (5 bases). V was trimmed by 0 bases and J by 13 bases, leaving 10 bases between them. Germline CDR1 reads DFQATT; CDR2 reads SNEGSKA (reference sequence). The CDR3 totals 11 residues. The CDR3, as DNA: TGCAGTGCTAGAGATCGGGGTAATCAGTTCTTC. It translates to CSARDRGNQFF.

The J gene is TRBJ1-2, the V gene TRBV19; 8 bases match TRBD1. CDR1 and CDR2 (germline): LNHDA, SQIVND (reference sequence). The CDR3 totals 13 residues. V was pared by 10 bases and J by 1 base, with 5 bases of the junction left unmatched. The CDR3 DNA reads as TGTGCCACCGGGACAGGTGTTAACTATGGCTACACCTTC. Protein sequence: CATGTGVNYGYTF.

CDR3 coding DNA: TGCAGCGCAGAACAGGGGTTGGGCTATGGCTACACCTTC. This encodes CSAEQGLGYGYTF. The chain employs TRBV29-1 and TRBJ1-2, with 7 bases matching TRBD1. V was clipped by 7 bases and J by 4 bases; unmatched bases: 9. Germline CDR1 SQVTM, CDR2 ANQGSEA. This CDR3 contains 13 residues.

The chain employs TRBV6-6 and TRBJ1-3; possibly TRBD1 for D (5 bases). Germline CDR1 is MNHNY and CDR2 is SVGAGI (reference sequence). The CDR3 spans 15 residues. With 7 bases removed from V and 0 bases from J, the gap between germline ends came to 13 bases. Here the CDR3 DNA reads TGTGCCAGCACCTTGACAGCAAACTCTGGAAACACCATATATTTT. Its translation is CASTLTANSGNTIYF.

CDR3 residues: CASDPGGSGDEQYF. Here the CDR3 DNA reads TGTGCCAGCGATCCGGGCGGGAGTGGGGACGAGCAGTACTTC. V usage is TRBV14 and J usage is TRBJ2-7; 7 nucleotides line up with TRBD2. The trim removed 8 bases at V and 5 bases at J, leaving 12 bases unmatched. This CDR3 is 14 amino acids long. The germline gives CDR1 SGHDN, CDR2 FVKESK.

The chain employs TRBV14 and TRBJ2-2; D may be TRBD2 (5 bases). V lost 3 bases and J 0 bases, leaving 17 bases between the germline ends. Germline assignment: CDR1 SGHDN and CDR2 FVKESK. This CDR3 comprises 18 residues. Written as DNA, the CDR3 is TGTGCCAGCAGCCAGCCCTCTAGCAGTTGGTCGAACACCGGGGAGCTGTTTTTT. This codes for CASSQPSSSWSNTGELFF.

This clone was detected once. This rearrangement joins TRBV6-5 to TRBJ2-7; 8 bases are a match to TRBD1. The CDR3 is 14 amino acids. Germline CDR1 and CDR2: MNHEY and SVGAGI. Trimming cost V 6 bases and J 0 bases; bases outside gene matches: 4. The DNA for the CDR3 is TGTGCCAGCAGGTGGACAGGGAGCTCCTACGAGCAGTACTTC. Its protein is CASRWTGSSYEQYF.

The chain recombines TRBV10-3 with TRBJ2-1, with 10 bases fitting TRBD2. V shed 8 bases, J shed 8 bases, and the junction held 9 bases outside the gene matches. The CDR3 covers 14 residues. Germline V lookup: CDR1 ENHRY, CDR2 SYGVKD. DNA of the CDR3: TGTGCCATCGGGTCTAGCGGGAGTAGCGATGAGCAGTTCTTC. This codes for CAIGSSGSSDEQFF.

Only a few counts were recorded for this clone. This sequence joins TRBV19 and TRBJ2-6; D gene uncertain. The germline gives CDR1 LNHDA, CDR2 SQIVND (reference sequence). V gave up 5 bases and J gave up 0 bases, with 17 bases separating them. The CDR3 totals 18 residues. Here the CDR3 reads CASSLWPRSFSGANVLTF. CDR3 nucleotides: TGTGCCAGTAGTCTGTGGCCCAGGTCCTTCTCTGGGGCCAACGTCCTGACTTTC. Full variable domain (rest looked up from reference TRBV19 and TRBJ2-6): DGGITQSPKYLFRKEGQNVTLSCEQNLNHDAMYWYRQDPGQGLRLIYYSQIVNDFQKGDIAEGYSVSREKKESFPLTVTSAQKNPTAFYLCASSLWPRSFSGANVLTFGAGSRLTVL.

The chain joins TRBV4-2 to TRBJ2-3, with 7 bases matching TRBD2. Germline V gene sequence: CDR1 LGHNA, CDR2 YNFKEQ. V shed 1 base and J 0 bases; nucleotides not matched to a gene: 4. The CDR3 totals 16 residues. CDR3 loop: CASSQGVSGSTDTQYF. CDR3 in DNA: TGTGCCAGCAGCCAAGGGGTTAGCGGGAGCACAGATACGCAGTATTTT.

The V and J genes are TRBV29-1 and TRBJ1-2; TRBD1 might be the D (6 bases). V dropped 7 bases and J dropped 2 bases, with 11 bases sitting between them. The CDR3 spans 12 residues. CDR1 and CDR2 (germline): SQVTM, ANQGSEA. The CDR3 bases are TGCAGCGGGGGGACACCCAACTATGGCTACACCTTC. Its protein is CSGGTPNYGYTF.

This rearrangement joins TRBV5-5 to TRBJ2-3; 10 positions agree with TRBD2. This CDR3 region has 15 residues. Germline V gives CDR1 SGHKS, CDR2 YYEKEE (reference sequence). The V and J ends lost 2 bases and 5 bases, in that order; junction bases with no gene match: 5. This chain's CDR3 is CASSFLAGDGDTQYF. The DNA of the CDR3 is TGTGCCAGCAGCTTCCTAGCGGGAGACGGAGATACGCAGTATTTT.

The rearrangement joins TRBV29-1 to TRBJ1-3; D is ambiguous. The CDR3 covers 12 residues. Per the germline V gene, CDR1 is SQVTM and CDR2 is ANQGSEA. Trimming left V 5 bases short and J 4 bases short, with 9 bases between. CDR3 region: CSVKHGGNTIYF. CDR3 in DNA: TGCAGCGTTAAACACGGGGGAAACACCATATATTTT.

The V and J genes are TRBV15 and TRBJ2-1, with a tentative D call TRBD2 (5 bases). The CDR3 sequence is 12 residues long. Germline V gene data show CDR1 as LNHNV and CDR2 as YYDKDF (reference sequence). V lost 9 bases to trimming and J lost 7 bases, with 13 bases between them. For the CDR3, the DNA is TGTGCCACGGCACTAGACGGGAATGAGCAGTTCTTC. Encoded protein: CATALDGNEQFF.

This rearrangement joins TRBV2 to TRBJ2-7; 10 bases are shared with TRBD1. From germline, CDR1 is SNHLY and CDR2 FYNNEI. The CDR3 length is 14 residues. V shed 5 bases, J shed 3 bases, and the junction held 4 bases outside the gene matches. The CDR3 protein is CASSSGQGIYEQYF. For the CDR3, the DNA is TGTGCCAGCAGTTCGGGACAGGGGATCTACGAGCAGTACTTC.

V and J are TRBV6-5 and TRBJ1-5, with D possibly TRBD1 on 6 matching bases. V lost 7 bases and J lost 4, with 11 bases in between. This CDR3 comprises 13 residues. Germline V gene lookup returns CDR1 MNHEY and CDR2 SVGAGI. The CDR3 loop reads CASTQGMNQPQHF. The CDR3 bases are TGTGCCAGCACGCAGGGGATGAATCAGCCCCAGCATTTT.

This chain links TRBV3-1 (or the pseudogene TRBV3-2) with TRBJ1-2; weak D call: TRBD1 (6 bases). V was cut by 4 bases and J by 4 bases, with 16 bases left in between. The germline gives CDR1 LGHDT, CDR2 YNNKEL (reference sequence). The CDR3 is made up of 15 amino acids. In DNA form, the CDR3 reads TGTGCCAGCAGCCCCCGCACAGGGCGCTTCTATGGCTACACCTTC. Translating gives CASSPRTGRFYGYTF.

This chain links TRBV18 with TRBJ2-3, with 15 bases identical to TRBD2. CDR3 size: 18 residues. After removal of 10 bases from V and 0 bases from J, the junction contained 11 bases not matched to a gene. Germline CDR1 reads KGHSH; CDR2 reads LQKENI. CDR3 sequence reads: CATMGLAGGPPSTDTQYF. In DNA form, the CDR3 reads TGTGCCACCATGGGACTAGCGGGAGGCCCCCCCAGCACAGATACGCAGTATTTT.

V is TRBV6-5 and J is TRBJ1-6; D is perhaps TRBD1 (6 bases). V lost 0 bases, J lost 7 bases, and 10 bases lay in between. In germline, CDR1 is MNHEY, CDR2 SVGAGI. CDR3 size: 15 residues. The CDR3 DNA reads as TGTGCCAGCAGTTACTCGGGTAGGGGGAATTCACCCCTCCACTTT. This translates into CASSYSGRGNSPLHF.

This chain links TRBV28 with TRBJ1-4; D is undetermined. V lost 4 bases and J lost 8, with 8 bases in between. Per germline, CDR1 MDHEN and CDR2 SYDVKM. CDR3 length: 12 amino acids. The CDR3 DNA reads TGTGCCAGCAGTTCACAACAGGAAAAACTGTTTTTT. Translating it yields CASSSQQEKLFF.

CDR3 in amino acids: CASSGTSGSVNEQFF. As DNA, the CDR3 is TGTGCCAGCAGTGGGACTAGCGGGAGTGTTAATGAGCAGTTCTTC. This chain connects TRBV27 to TRBJ2-1; 14 bases align to TRBD2. The CDR3 runs 15 residues. CDR1 and CDR2 (germline): MNHEY, SMNVEV (reference sequence). After removal of 5 bases from V and 7 bases from J, the junction contained 4 bases not matched to a gene.

This clone was picked up one time. The J gene is TRBJ1-3, the V gene TRBV18; no clear D gene. Trimming took 1 base from V and 5 from J, leaving 9 bases between them. Germline V gene lookup returns CDR1 KGHSH and CDR2 LQKENI. The CDR3 sequence is 14 residues long. The CDR3 loop reads CASSPQSGRNTIYF. CDR3 in DNA: TGTGCCAGCTCACCACAATCGGGGAGAAACACCATATATTTT.

The V call is TRBV28, the J call TRBJ1-5, with D unresolved. The V end was cut by 8 bases, the J end by 12 bases, with 14 bases between. Germline CDR1 reads MDHEN; CDR2 reads SYDVKM. CDR3 length equals 11 residues. DNA for the CDR3: TGTGCCAGCGCAGGAACGGTGTACCAGCATTTT. Amino acids: CASAGTVYQHF.

The V gene is TRBV30, the J gene TRBJ2-7, with D possibly TRBD1 on 5 matching bases. Germline CDR1 and CDR2: GTSNPN and SVGIG (reference sequence). The CDR3 length is 15 residues. V was pared by 0 bases and J by 0 bases, with 12 bases between. CDR3: CAWSVLTGLSYEQYF. In DNA, the CDR3 is TGTGCCTGGAGTGTACTTACAGGCCTCTCCTACGAGCAGTACTTC.

The rearrangement links TRBV7-9 to TRBJ1-4; D may be TRBD1 (5 bases). V was pared by 5 bases and J by 2 bases, with 15 bases between. Germline assignment: CDR1 SEHNR and CDR2 FQNEAQ (reference sequence). The length of the CDR3 is 16 residues. CDR3 coding DNA: TGTGCCAGCAGCGAGGGGCAGGGAGGCACTAATGAAAAACTGTTTTTT. Its protein product is CASSEGQGGTNEKLFF.